The rows below give T cell receptor beta chains drawn from one sample of a study of immune evolution from preneoplasia to lung adenocarcinoma. Profiled with immunoSEQ multiplex PCR; TCRdb holds only in-frame clones, not every one. The sample lists 5,000 or so clones; 70% to 90% were seen once. Material for sequencing was FFPE adjacent normal lung tissue. The origin of the receptors is a person aged 65 to 79 with lung adenocarcinoma. Both conserved end residues are part of each CDR3. A row's size may be missing; if present it is once, few, many or a size class.

CDR3: CASSLDSEFRYGYTF; size: NA; V: TRBV7-9; J: TRBJ1-2
CDR3: CASSEGTGPVIYGYTF; size: NA; V: TRBV19; J: TRBJ1-2
CDR3: CASSLDQGLYVSGANVLTF; size: NA; V: TRBV11-2; J: TRBJ2-6
CDR3: CAWSTGQGTINEQFF; size: NA; V: TRBV30; J: TRBJ2-1
CDR3: CASSLSPRGTDEQYF; size: NA; V: TRBV5-1; J: TRBJ2-7
CDR3: CAWSPPVGPYEQYF; size: NA; V: TRBV30; J: TRBJ2-7
CDR3: CASRPRGQGADTGELFF; size: NA; V: TRBV19; J: TRBJ2-2
CDR3: CASSLDFRDGYTF; size: NA; V: TRBV7-6; J: TRBJ1-2
CDR3: CASSRTFSGNTIYF; size: NA; V: TRBV14; J: TRBJ1-3
CDR3: CAWSRGSDYGYTF; size: NA; V: TRBV30; J: TRBJ1-2
CDR3: CASSVTWEGREQYF; size: NA; V: TRBV9; J: TRBJ2-7
CDR3: CASSQDPRGSGNTIYF; size: NA; V: TRBV4-2; J: TRBJ1-3
CDR3: CASSPRGAHNEQFF; size: NA; V: TRBV27; J: TRBJ2-1
CDR3: CATSRDLGGNRKYTF; size: NA; V: TRBV15; J: TRBJ1-2
CDR3: CASSNGPRELFF; size: NA; V: TRBV19; J: TRBJ1-4
CDR3: CASSFGGKNEQFF; size: NA; V: TRBV5-1; J: TRBJ2-1
CDR3: CASSYSPGGVNYGYTF; size: NA; V: TRBV6-6; J: TRBJ1-2
CDR3: CASSPGGSRITEAFF; size: NA; V: TRBV7-9; J: TRBJ1-1
CDR3: CAINPGQGYEQYF; size: NA; V: TRBV10-3; J: TRBJ2-7
CDR3: CASSSGRGYEQYF; size: NA; V: TRBV2; J: TRBJ2-7
CDR3: CASSAVTGADGYTF; size: NA; V: TRBV6-4; J: TRBJ1-2
CDR3: CASSGRWGETQYF; size: NA; V: TRBV5-6; J: TRBJ2-5
CDR3: CASRGRLLIYGYTF; size: NA; V: TRBV28; J: TRBJ1-2
CDR3: CASRPSTGGAFF; size: NA; V: TRBV28; J: TRBJ1-1
CDR3: CASGSAGGPRGADTQYF; size: few; V: TRBV5-6; J: TRBJ2-3
CDR3: CASSSGGGPQHF; size: NA; V: TRBV27; J: TRBJ1-5
CDR3: CASSLEGTARETQYF; size: NA; V: TRBV27; J: TRBJ2-5
CDR3: CASSPAGDTEAFF; size: NA; V: TRBV18; J: TRBJ1-1
CDR3: CASSLLVLYEQYF; size: once; V: TRBV4-1; J: TRBJ2-7
CDR3: CASSLKGRDGYTF; size: NA; V: TRBV27; J: TRBJ1-2
CDR3: CASSYSPSGGPNEQFF; size: NA; V: TRBV6-5; J: TRBJ2-1
CDR3: CASSHSDRANYEQYF; size: NA; V: TRBV11-3; J: TRBJ2-7
CDR3: CASSYGGVKTQYF; size: NA; V: TRBV6-5; J: TRBJ2-5
CDR3: CASSPGSGNYEQYF; size: NA; V: TRBV18; J: TRBJ2-7
CDR3: CASSQDLVTDGSYNEQFF; size: once; V: TRBV4-2; J: TRBJ2-1
CDR3: CASSLVVGVAGELFF; size: NA; V: TRBV11-2; J: TRBJ2-2